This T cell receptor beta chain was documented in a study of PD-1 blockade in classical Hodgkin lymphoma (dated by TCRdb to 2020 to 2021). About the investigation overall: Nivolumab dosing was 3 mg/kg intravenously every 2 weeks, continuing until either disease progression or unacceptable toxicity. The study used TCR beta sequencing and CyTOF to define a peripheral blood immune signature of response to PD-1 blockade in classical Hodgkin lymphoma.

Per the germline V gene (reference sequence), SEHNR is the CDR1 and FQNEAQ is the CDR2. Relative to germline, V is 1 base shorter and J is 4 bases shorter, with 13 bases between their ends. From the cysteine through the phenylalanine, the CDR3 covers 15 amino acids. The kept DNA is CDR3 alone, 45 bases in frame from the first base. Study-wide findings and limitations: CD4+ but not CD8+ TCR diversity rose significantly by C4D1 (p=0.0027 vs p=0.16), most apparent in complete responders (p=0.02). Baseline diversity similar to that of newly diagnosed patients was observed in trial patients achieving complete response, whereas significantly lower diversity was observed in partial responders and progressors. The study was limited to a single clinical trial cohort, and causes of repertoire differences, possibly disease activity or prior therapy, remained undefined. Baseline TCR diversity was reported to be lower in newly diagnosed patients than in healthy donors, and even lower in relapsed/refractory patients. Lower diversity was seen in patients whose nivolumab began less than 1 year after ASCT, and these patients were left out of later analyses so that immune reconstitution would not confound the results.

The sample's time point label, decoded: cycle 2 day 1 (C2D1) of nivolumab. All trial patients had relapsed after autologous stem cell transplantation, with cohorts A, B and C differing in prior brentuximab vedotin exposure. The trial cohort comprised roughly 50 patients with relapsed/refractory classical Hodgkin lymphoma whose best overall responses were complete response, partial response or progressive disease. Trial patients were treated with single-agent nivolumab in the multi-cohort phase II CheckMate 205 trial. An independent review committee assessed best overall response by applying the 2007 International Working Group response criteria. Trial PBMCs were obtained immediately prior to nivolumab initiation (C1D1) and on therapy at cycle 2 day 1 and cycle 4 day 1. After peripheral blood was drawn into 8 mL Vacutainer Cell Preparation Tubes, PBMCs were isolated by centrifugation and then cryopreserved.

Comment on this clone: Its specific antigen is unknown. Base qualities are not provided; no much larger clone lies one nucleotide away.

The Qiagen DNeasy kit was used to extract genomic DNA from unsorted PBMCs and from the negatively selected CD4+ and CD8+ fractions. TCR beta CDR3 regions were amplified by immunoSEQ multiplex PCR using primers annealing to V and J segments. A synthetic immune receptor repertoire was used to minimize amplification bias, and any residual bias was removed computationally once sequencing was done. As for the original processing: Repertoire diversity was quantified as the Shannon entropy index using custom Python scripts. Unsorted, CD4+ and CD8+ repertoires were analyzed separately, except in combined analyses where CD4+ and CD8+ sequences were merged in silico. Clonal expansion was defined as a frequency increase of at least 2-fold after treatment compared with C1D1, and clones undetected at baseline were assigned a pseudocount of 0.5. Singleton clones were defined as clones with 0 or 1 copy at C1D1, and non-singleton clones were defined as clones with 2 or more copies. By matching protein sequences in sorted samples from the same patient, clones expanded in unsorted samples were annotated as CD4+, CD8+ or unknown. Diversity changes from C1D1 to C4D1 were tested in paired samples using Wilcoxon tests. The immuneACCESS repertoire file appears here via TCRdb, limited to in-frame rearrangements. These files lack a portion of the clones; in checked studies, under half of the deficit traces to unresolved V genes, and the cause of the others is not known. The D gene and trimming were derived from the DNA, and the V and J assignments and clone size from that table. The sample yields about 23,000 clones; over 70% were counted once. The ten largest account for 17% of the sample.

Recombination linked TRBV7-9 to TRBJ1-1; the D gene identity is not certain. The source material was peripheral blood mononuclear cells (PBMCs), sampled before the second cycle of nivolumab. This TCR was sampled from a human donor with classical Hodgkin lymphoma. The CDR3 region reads CASSLGGPMSTEAFF. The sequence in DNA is TGTGCCAGCAGCTTAGGTGGCCCAATGAGCACTGAAGCTTTCTTT. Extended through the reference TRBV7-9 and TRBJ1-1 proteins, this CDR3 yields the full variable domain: DTGVSQNPRHKITKRGQNVTFRCDPISEHNRLYWYRQTLGQGPEFLTYFQNEAQLEKSRLLSDRFSAERPKGSFSTLEIQRTEQGDSAMYLCASSLGGPMSTEAFFGQGTRLTVV.